The rows below give T cell receptor beta chains drawn from one sample of a study of beta chain features in type 1 diabetes. Data came from immunoSEQ multiplex PCR; TCRdb stores just in-frame clones and leaves some out. The table includes nearly 250,000 clones, roughly an eighth detected once. Sequencing used naive CD4+ T cells from blood. These receptors were obtained from a middle-aged woman in good health. Both conserved end residues are part of each CDR3. D genes are given only for firm matches. Rows give clone size only sometimes, using once, few, many, or a class for an expanded clone.

j_gene: TRBJ2-5
abundance: few
v_gene: TRBV7-2
d_gene: -
CDR3aa: CASSRGALQETQYF
CDR3nt: TGTGCCAGCAGCCGGGGGGCTCTCCAAGAGACCCAGTACTTC

j_gene: TRBJ2-3
abundance: -
v_gene: TRBV29-1
d_gene: -
CDR3aa: CSTVGGPTDTQYF
CDR3nt: TGCAGCACCGTGGGGGGACCCACAGATACGCAGTATTTT

j_gene: TRBJ1-1
abundance: -
v_gene: TRBV4-1
d_gene: TRBD1
CDR3aa: CASSQFFSPGQRRRATEAFF
CDR3nt: TGCGCCAGCAGCCAATTCTTTTCCCCGGGACAGCGAAGAAGGGCCACTGAAGCTTTCTTT

j_gene: TRBJ2-5
abundance: few
v_gene: TRBV5-4
d_gene: TRBD1
CDR3aa: CASSFGTAQETQYF
CDR3nt: TGTGCCAGCAGCTTCGGGACAGCCCAAGAGACCCAGTACTTC

j_gene: TRBJ2-7
abundance: -
v_gene: TRBV9
d_gene: TRBD2
CDR3aa: CASGRESYEQYF
CDR3nt: TGTGCCAGCGGGAGGGAATCCTACGAGCAGTACTTC

j_gene: TRBJ2-5
abundance: -
v_gene: TRBV18
d_gene: TRBD1
CDR3aa: CASVDREQETQYF
CDR3nt: TGTGCCAGCGTCGACAGGGAGCAAGAGACCCAGTACTTC

j_gene: TRBJ1-5
abundance: few
v_gene: TRBV18
d_gene: -
CDR3aa: CASSPANSNQPQHF
CDR3nt: TGTGCCAGCTCACCAGCTAATAGCAATCAGCCCCAGCATTTT

j_gene: TRBJ1-1
abundance: few
v_gene: TRBV6-6
d_gene: TRBD1
CDR3aa: CASKTPRDSEAFF
CDR3nt: TGTGCCAGCAAAACACCACGGGACAGTGAAGCTTTCTTT

j_gene: TRBJ1-2
abundance: few
v_gene: TRBV6-5
d_gene: -
CDR3aa: CASSPTANYGYTF
CDR3nt: TGTGCCAGCAGTCCGACAGCTAACTATGGCTACACCTTC

j_gene: TRBJ1-4
abundance: few
v_gene: TRBV19
d_gene: -
CDR3aa: CASTKTGGDEKLFF
CDR3nt: TGTGCCAGTACCAAGACAGGTGGGGATGAAAAACTGTTTTTT

j_gene: TRBJ1-2
abundance: few
v_gene: TRBV5-4
d_gene: TRBD1
CDR3aa: CASSPPGTGKVYGYTF
CDR3nt: TGTGCCAGCAGCCCCCCCGGGACAGGGAAGGTATATGGCTACACCTTC

j_gene: TRBJ2-5
abundance: many
v_gene: TRBV5-4
d_gene: -
CDR3aa: CASSAAGDGTQYF
CDR3nt: TGTGCCAGCAGTGCCGCAGGTGATGGGACCCAGTACTTC

j_gene: TRBJ1-5
abundance: -
v_gene: TRBV6-1
d_gene: -
CDR3aa: CASTQGNNQPQHF
CDR3nt: TGTGCCAGCACTCAGGGAAACAATCAGCCCCAGCATTTT

j_gene: TRBJ1-6
abundance: -
v_gene: TRBV5-1
d_gene: TRBD1
CDR3aa: CASRRQGRESSPLHF
CDR3nt: TGCGCCAGCAGAAGACAGGGAAGAGAGAGTTCACCCCTCCACTTT

j_gene: TRBJ2-5
abundance: many
v_gene: TRBV29-1
d_gene: -
CDR3aa: CSARQPTTQYF
CDR3nt: TGCAGCGCTCGACAACCAACGACCCAGTACTTC

j_gene: TRBJ2-7
abundance: few
v_gene: TRBV10-3
d_gene: -
CDR3aa: CAISESVGGYEQYF
CDR3nt: TGTGCCATCAGTGAGTCTGTAGGGGGCTACGAGCAGTACTTC

j_gene: TRBJ2-3
abundance: -
v_gene: TRBV7-9
d_gene: -
CDR3aa: CASSLDASRDF
CDR3nt: TGTGCCAGCAGCTTAGACGCCTCCCGGGATTTT

j_gene: TRBJ1-2
abundance: -
v_gene: TRBV7-2
d_gene: TRBD1
CDR3aa: CASSLQSLGQNYGYTF
CDR3nt: TGTGCCAGCAGCTTACAGTCCTTGGGACAGAACTATGGCTACACCTTC

j_gene: TRBJ2-1
abundance: -
v_gene: TRBV5-4
d_gene: -
CDR3aa: CASSGGRNEQFF
CDR3nt: TGTGCCAGCTCGGGGGGCCGCAATGAGCAGTTCTTC

j_gene: TRBJ1-5
abundance: -
v_gene: TRBV6-1
d_gene: -
CDR3aa: CASRLTVSNQPQHF
CDR3nt: TGTGCCAGCAGGCTGACAGTTAGCAATCAGCCCCAGCATTTT

j_gene: TRBJ1-5
abundance: -
v_gene: TRBV7-2
d_gene: -
CDR3aa: CASSLFGGKEPQHF
CDR3nt: TGTGCCAGCAGCTTATTTGGAGGGAAAGAGCCCCAGCATTTT

j_gene: TRBJ2-1
abundance: -
v_gene: TRBV6-5
d_gene: -
CDR3aa: CASSYTPPGYNEQFF
CDR3nt: TGTGCCAGCAGTTACACGCCTCCAGGTTACAATGAGCAGTTCTTC

j_gene: TRBJ2-1
abundance: few
v_gene: TRBV15
d_gene: -
CDR3aa: CATSLYNEQFF
CDR3nt: TGTGCCACCAGCTTATACAATGAGCAGTTCTTC

j_gene: TRBJ2-5
abundance: -
v_gene: TRBV5-1
d_gene: -
CDR3aa: CASSLRVGGETQYF
CDR3nt: TGCGCCAGCAGCTTGCGAGTGGGGGGAGAGACCCAGTACTTC

j_gene: TRBJ2-3
abundance: few
v_gene: TRBV18
d_gene: -
CDR3aa: CASSPVAVPRGDTQYF
CDR3nt: TGTGCCAGCTCACCAGTAGCGGTCCCACGGGGAGATACGCAGTATTTT

j_gene: TRBJ2-5
abundance: -
v_gene: TRBV7-9
d_gene: TRBD1
CDR3aa: CASSLARTGGSVVETQYF
CDR3nt: TGTGCCAGCAGCTTAGCTAGGACAGGGGGATCGGTCGTGGAGACCCAGTACTTC

j_gene: TRBJ2-1
abundance: few
v_gene: TRBV11-3
d_gene: -
CDR3aa: CASSLEGRREQFF
CDR3nt: TGTGCCAGCAGCTTAGAGGGGCGTCGTGAGCAGTTCTTC

j_gene: TRBJ1-4
abundance: -
v_gene: TRBV2
d_gene: -
CDR3aa: CASSARPPQPTNEKLFF
CDR3nt: TGTGCCAGCAGTGCCCGTCCCCCACAGCCAACTAATGAAAAACTGTTTTTT

j_gene: TRBJ2-2
abundance: -
v_gene: TRBV11-3
d_gene: -
CDR3aa: CASSLRLRTELFF
CDR3nt: TGTGCCAGCAGCCTCCGACTCCGTACGGAGCTGTTTTTT

j_gene: TRBJ1-5
abundance: few
v_gene: TRBV5-6
d_gene: -
CDR3aa: CASSLGRNQPQHF
CDR3nt: TGTGCCAGCAGCTTGGGCAGGAATCAGCCCCAGCATTTT

j_gene: TRBJ2-7
abundance: few
v_gene: TRBV28
d_gene: -
CDR3aa: CASSLLGSEQYF
CDR3nt: TGTGCCAGCAGTTTATTGGGGAGCGAGCAGTACTTC

j_gene: TRBJ2-5
abundance: few
v_gene: TRBV10-1
d_gene: TRBD2
CDR3aa: CASSESKVAGWQETQYF
CDR3nt: TGCGCCAGCAGTGAGTCGAAGGTAGCGGGGTGGCAAGAGACCCAGTACTTC

j_gene: TRBJ2-3
abundance: few
v_gene: TRBV5-1
d_gene: -
CDR3aa: CASSLVGIRRGSDTQYF
CDR3nt: TGCGCCAGCAGCTTGGTGGGCATCCGAAGGGGTTCGGATACGCAGTATTTT

j_gene: TRBJ2-7
abundance: -
v_gene: TRBV7-2
d_gene: -
CDR3aa: CASSLGGGYEQYF
CDR3nt: TGTGCCAGCAGCTTAGGTGGGGGCTACGAGCAGTACTTC

j_gene: TRBJ2-5
abundance: few
v_gene: TRBV5-1
d_gene: TRBD2
CDR3aa: CASSTGLAGNQETQYF
CDR3nt: TGCGCCAGCAGCACGGGACTAGCGGGGAATCAAGAGACCCAGTACTTC

j_gene: TRBJ2-2
abundance: -
v_gene: TRBV4-3
d_gene: TRBD2
CDR3aa: CASSPRSGANTGELFF
CDR3nt: TGCGCCAGCAGCCCCAGAAGCGGGGCGAACACCGGGGAGCTGTTTTTT

j_gene: TRBJ1-4
abundance: -
v_gene: TRBV10-3
d_gene: -
CDR3aa: CAISDSSWARVGEKLFF
CDR3nt: TGTGCCATCAGTGACTCCTCGTGGGCGAGGGTTGGAGAAAAACTGTTTTTT

j_gene: TRBJ2-7
abundance: -
v_gene: TRBV29-1
d_gene: -
CDR3aa: CSVRRGGSSYEQYF
CDR3nt: TGCAGCGTCCGGAGGGGGGGAAGCTCCTACGAGCAGTACTTC

j_gene: TRBJ2-7
abundance: few
v_gene: TRBV6-6
d_gene: -
CDR3aa: CASMAGGSSYEQYF
CDR3nt: TGTGCCAGCATGGCAGGGGGGAGCTCCTACGAGCAGTACTTC

j_gene: TRBJ2-5
abundance: few
v_gene: TRBV5-1
d_gene: TRBD2
CDR3aa: CASSLLASGGGETQYF
CDR3nt: TGCGCCAGCAGCTTGCTGGCTAGCGGGGGCGGGGAGACCCAGTACTTC

j_gene: TRBJ2-7
abundance: -
v_gene: TRBV7-9
d_gene: TRBD1
CDR3aa: CASSHGQGNYEQYF
CDR3nt: TGTGCCAGCAGCCATGGACAGGGGAACTACGAGCAGTACTTC

j_gene: TRBJ1-5
abundance: -
v_gene: TRBV27
d_gene: TRBD1
CDR3aa: CASRKQGQPQHF
CDR3nt: TGTGCCAGCAGAAAACAGGGGCAGCCCCAGCATTTT